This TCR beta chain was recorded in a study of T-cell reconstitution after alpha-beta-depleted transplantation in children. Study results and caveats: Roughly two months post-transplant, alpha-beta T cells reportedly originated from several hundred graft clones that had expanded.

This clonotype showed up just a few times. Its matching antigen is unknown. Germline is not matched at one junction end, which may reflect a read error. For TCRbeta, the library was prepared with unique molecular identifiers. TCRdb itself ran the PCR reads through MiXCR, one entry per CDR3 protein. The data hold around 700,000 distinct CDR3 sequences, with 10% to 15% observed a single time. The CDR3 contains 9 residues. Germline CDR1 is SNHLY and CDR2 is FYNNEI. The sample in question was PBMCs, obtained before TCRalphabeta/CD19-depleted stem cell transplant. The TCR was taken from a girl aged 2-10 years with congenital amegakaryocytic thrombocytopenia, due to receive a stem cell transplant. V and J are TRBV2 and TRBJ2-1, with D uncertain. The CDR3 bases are TGTGCCAGCAGTGAAGCGCCGGTCTTC. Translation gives CASSEAPVF.